The rows below give T cell receptor beta chains drawn from one sample of a study of shared clonotypes between healthy human individuals. Clones were sequenced by immunoSEQ multiplex PCR, and TCRdb holds only the in-frame ones, with some missing. The table lists 750,000 to 1,000,000 clones, over 90% of them singletons. Sequenced: naive CD8+ T cells sorted from blood. Every receptor here comes from a man younger than 40 in good health. CDR3s include the opening cysteine and the closing phenylalanine or tryptophan. The D gene is left open where the match is weak. Clone sizes are given selectively: once, few, many, or a class where the clone is expanded.

clone size	V gene	D gene	J gene	CDR3 DNA	CDR3 protein
-	TRBV5-5	TRBD1	TRBJ1-3	TGTGCCAGCAGCGTTGACAGGGCCTCTGGAAACACCATATATTTT	CASSVDRASGNTIYF
-	TRBV9	-	TRBJ2-1	TGTGCCAGCAGCGCCCCCCCAGGGGTACACAATGAGCAGTTCTTC	CASSAPPGVHNEQFF
once	TRBV4-1	TRBD1	TRBJ1-4	TGCGCCAGCAGCCTAACCTGGGACAGGGCTATTAATGAAAAACTGTTTTTT	CASSLTWDRAINEKLFF
once	TRBV6-4	-	TRBJ2-2	TGTGCCAGCAGCGAAGTAGGGGGAGGGTCCGACACCGGGGAGCTGTTTTTT	CASSEVGGGSDTGELFF
-	TRBV5-1	-	TRBJ2-7	TGCGCCAGCAGCTTGGCCCCAGCCGCTAGCTCCTACGAGCAGTACTTC	CASSLAPAASSYEQYF
-	TRBV30	-	TRBJ2-7	TGTGCCTGGGGCGTGGCAGGGAGCTCCTACGAGCAGTACTTC	CAWGVAGSSYEQYF
once	TRBV7-9	TRBD1	TRBJ2-1	TGTGCCAGCAGCTTCTACGGACAGGGAGTATACAATGAGCAGTTCTTC	CASSFYGQGVYNEQFF
-	TRBV19	TRBD2	TRBJ2-7	TGTGCCAGTAGTATTGTGCTAGCGGGAGGTATCCACGAGCAGTACTTC	CASSIVLAGGIHEQYF
-	TRBV10-2	-	TRBJ2-7	TGCGCCAGCAGTGAGTCGGGCCTCAAATTTGACTACGAGCAGTACTTC	CASSESGLKFDYEQYF
-	TRBV7-8	TRBD1	TRBJ2-7	TGTGCCAGCAGCCTAGGGACAGGGGGCACCTACGAGCAGTACTTC	CASSLGTGGTYEQYF
-	TRBV30	-	TRBJ1-5	TGTGCCTGGAGTATTCAGTCTCAGCCCCAGCATTTT	CAWSIQSQPQHF
-	TRBV7-9	-	TRBJ2-7	TGTGCCAGCAGCAGGGACTCCTCCTACGAGCAGTACTTC	CASSRDSSYEQYF
-	TRBV7-8	-	TRBJ2-7	TGTGCCAGCAGCCCCCCAAAACTGGTTAGCAACGAGCAGTACTTC	CASSPPKLVSNEQYF
-	TRBV7-6	TRBD1	TRBJ2-3	TGTGCCAGCAGCGCCCAGACAGGGGGCTGGCCAGATACGCAGTATTTT	CASSAQTGGWPDTQYF
-	TRBV7-9	-	TRBJ2-3	TGTGCCAGCAGATGGACCATCGGGGGTCCGGGCACAGATACGCAGTATTTT	CASRWTIGGPGTDTQYF
-	TRBV7-9	-	TRBJ2-5	TGTGCCAGCAGCGTAAGGGCGGCTCAAAGGGAGACCCAGTACTTC	CASSVRAAQRETQYF
-	TRBV11-2	-	TRBJ1-5	TGTGCCAGCAGCTTAGATCTAACGACTGATCAGCATTTT	CASSLDLTTDQHF
-	TRBV6-5	-	TRBJ1-2	TGTGCCAGCAGTTACGGGCAGGGCCTGGTCGAGGGCTACACCTTC	CASSYGQGLVEGYTF
once	TRBV29-1	-	TRBJ2-1	TGCAGCGTTGAGGGGCGGGCAGCGCGTCCCTACAATGAGCAGTTCTTC	CSVEGRAARPYNEQFF
few	TRBV7-9	-	TRBJ1-1	TGTGCCACCCCAGGGCCCCTCACTGAAGCTTTCTTT	CATPGPLTEAFF
-	TRBV5-5	-	TRBJ2-6	TGTGCCAGCAGCTTGGGGGTCGCGAGCTCTGGGGCCAACGTCCTGACTTTC	CASSLGVASSGANVLTF
-	TRBV25-1	-	TRBJ2-3	TGTGCCAGCAGTCCTCCCCCCTGGACAGTAATCACAGATACGCAGTATTTT	CASSPPPWTVITDTQYF
once	TRBV19	TRBD2	TRBJ2-1	TGTGCCAGTAGTATGACTAGCGGGACCCATGAGCAGTTCTTC	CASSMTSGTHEQFF
-	TRBV19	-	TRBJ2-7	TGTGCCAGTAGTATAGTACAGGGAGTACACGAGCAGTACTTC	CASSIVQGVHEQYF
-	TRBV4-2	TRBD1	TRBJ2-7	TGTGCCAGCAGCCAACAGGGGGACTCCTACGAGCAGTACTTC	CASSQQGDSYEQYF
-	TRBV13	-	TRBJ2-7	TGTGCCAGCAGCTTAGGGGGGGCAAACGAGCAGTACTTC	CASSLGGANEQYF
-	TRBV2	-	TRBJ2-1	TGTGCCAGCAGTGATTCCCAGCGGTTCTCCTACAATGAGCAGTTCTTC	CASSDSQRFSYNEQFF
-	TRBV9	-	TRBJ2-1	TGTGCCAGCAGCGTAGAAGGCCCCCTCAATGAGCAGTTCTTC	CASSVEGPLNEQFF
-	TRBV11-2	-	TRBJ2-1	TGTGCCAGCAGCTTGGACTCATTTCTAGCGACCTACAATGAGCAGTTCTTC	CASSLDSFLATYNEQFF
-	TRBV27	-	TRBJ2-7	TGTGCCGCAGGGGCCTCCTACGAGCAGTACTTC	CAAGASYEQYF
-	TRBV7-9	-	TRBJ2-1	TGTGCCAGCAGCTTAGACTATAGCTCCTACAATGAGCAGTTCTTC	CASSLDYSSYNEQFF
-	TRBV18	-	TRBJ1-1	TGTGCCAGCTCACCACCTACAGGGCCGAAAACTGAAGCTTTCTTT	CASSPPTGPKTEAFF
-	TRBV5-4	TRBD2	TRBJ2-7	TGTGCCAGCAGCGATCCCTCGGGGGGGCTTGAGCAGTACTTC	CASSDPSGGLEQYF
-	TRBV5-1	TRBD2	TRBJ2-3	TGCGCCAGCAGGCGGACTAGCGGTAGCACAGATACGCAGTATTTT	CASRRTSGSTDTQYF
-	TRBV30	-	TRBJ2-2	TGTGCCTGGACAGGAGGGACCGGGGAGCTGTTTTTT	CAWTGGTGELFF
-	TRBV19	TRBD2	TRBJ2-1	TGTGCCAGTAGAGAACTAGCGGGATTTAATGAGCAGTTCTTC	CASRELAGFNEQFF
-	TRBV7-9	TRBD1	TRBJ2-7	TGTGCCAGCAGCTTACACAGGGGGCTCATTTCCTACGAGCAGTACTTC	CASSLHRGLISYEQYF
-	TRBV6-5	TRBD1	TRBJ2-5	TGTGCCAGCAGCTCCGCCAATTCAGGGGGAGAGACCCAGTACTTC	CASSSANSGGETQYF
once	TRBV6-5	-	TRBJ2-2	TGTGCCAGCAGTTACTCGGGCGGGGAGCTGTTTTTT	CASSYSGGELFF
-	TRBV9	-	TRBJ1-1	TGTGCCAGCAGCGTAGCAGGGCTGGGGACTGAAGCTTTCTTT	CASSVAGLGTEAFF
-	TRBV10-3	-	TRBJ1-1	TGTGCCATCAGTGAGTCACGGGCTTTGAACACTGAAGCTTTCTTT	CAISESRALNTEAFF
few	TRBV5-5	TRBD2	TRBJ2-7	TGTGCCAGCTGCGCGGCAGCGGGAGGGCCGAGGGAGCAGTACTTC	CASCAAAGGPREQYF
-	TRBV6-1	-	TRBJ2-1	TGTGCCAGCAGTGAAGGCCCAGCCTCCTACAATGAGCAGTTCTTC	CASSEGPASYNEQFF
-	TRBV4-1	-	TRBJ2-1	TGCGCCAGCAGCCAAGTGGTGGGCGGGACCTACAATGAGCAGTTCTTC	CASSQVVGGTYNEQFF
-	TRBV5-4	TRBD1	TRBJ2-7	TGTGCCAGCAGCTTTGGGGACAGGGGGGTCGGCGAGCAGTACTTC	CASSFGDRGVGEQYF
few	TRBV30	-	TRBJ2-1	TGTGCCTGGGTTAGCGGCAACTCCTACAATGAGCAGTTCTTC	CAWVSGNSYNEQFF
-	TRBV10-1	-	TRBJ2-3	TGCGCCAGCAACATACAAAAGGGTAGCTACTATCACACAGATACGCAGTATTTT	CASNIQKGSYYHTDTQYF
many	TRBV10-2	-	TRBJ2-7	TGCGCCAGCAGTGAATCTTCCCCTTACGAGCAGTACTTC	CASSESSPYEQYF
-	TRBV5-6	TRBD2	TRBJ2-3	TGTGCCAGCAGCGACACTAGCGGGAGGGCCTCGGGAGATACGCAGTATTTT	CASSDTSGRASGDTQYF